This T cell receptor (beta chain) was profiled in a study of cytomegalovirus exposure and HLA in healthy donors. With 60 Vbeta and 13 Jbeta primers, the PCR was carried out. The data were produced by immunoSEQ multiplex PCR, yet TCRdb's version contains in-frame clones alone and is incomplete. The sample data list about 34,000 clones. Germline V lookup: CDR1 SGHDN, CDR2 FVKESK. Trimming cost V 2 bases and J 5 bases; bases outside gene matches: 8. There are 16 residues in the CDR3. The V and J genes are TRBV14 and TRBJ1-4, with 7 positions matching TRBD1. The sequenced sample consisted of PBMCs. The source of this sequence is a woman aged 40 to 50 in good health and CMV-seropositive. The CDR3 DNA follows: TGTGCCAGCAGCCAAACCTTAGTACAGGGGAATGAAAAACTGTTTTTT. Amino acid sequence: CASSQTLVQGNEKLFF.